The next 28 T cell receptor beta chains were all read from a single sample in a study of T cell responses to AZD1222 COVID-19 vaccine. The method was immunoSEQ multiplex PCR; TCRdb's version includes in-frame clones alone and lacks a portion of them. This table holds approximately 120,000 clones, approximately 85% found once. The sequences come from peripheral blood, collected 28 days after the second AZD1222 dose. These receptors all come from an adult who received the AZD1222 COVID-19 vaccine.

The J gene is TRBJ2-5, the V gene TRBV7-3; no clear D. The CDR3 totals 13 residues. The germline CDR1 and CDR2 sequences are SGHTA and FQGTGA. V lost 0 bases and J 3 bases, leaving 5 bases between the germline ends. DNA of the CDR3: TGTGCCAGCAGCTTAACGGGGAAAGAGACCCAGTACTTC. Translated: CASSLTGKETQYF.

V usage is TRBV6-6 and J usage is TRBJ1-2; D gene ambiguous. The CDR3 length is 17 residues. V dropped 5 bases and J dropped 5 bases, with 24 bases sitting between them. Germline CDR1 reads MNHNY; CDR2 reads SVGAGI (reference sequence). Here the CDR3 reads CASSPPLRQGWEYGYTF. CDR3 DNA sequence: TGTGCCAGCAGTCCACCACTAAGGCAAGGATGGGAATATGGCTACACCTTC.

CDR3 nucleotides: TGTGCCAGCAGTGCCCGGGGCGATGGCTACACCTTC. Residues: CASSARGDGYTF. The chain links TRBV27 to TRBJ1-2, with D perhaps TRBD1 (5 bases). V was trimmed by 5 bases and J by 6 bases, leaving 10 bases between them. This CDR3 is 12 amino acids long. Looked up from germline, CDR1 is MNHEY and CDR2 is SMNVEV (reference sequence).

The chain recombines TRBV6-1 with TRBJ2-7, with D uncertain. This CDR3 contains 13 residues. Looked up from germline, CDR1 is MNHNS and CDR2 is SASEGT. V was clipped by 3 bases and J by 2 bases, with 8 bases between them. The CDR3, as DNA: TGTGCCAGCAGTGATGCCGCGACCTACGAGCAGTACTTC. Translated: CASSDAATYEQYF.

V gene TRBV18 combines with J gene TRBJ2-7; D possibly corresponds to TRBD1 (5 bases). Trimming removed 3 bases from V and 3 bases from J, with 12 bases in between. The CDR3 length is 14 residues. In germline, CDR1 is KGHSH, CDR2 LQKENI. CDR3 nucleotides: TGTGCCAGCTCACCGACCGATCAGGGCTACGAGCAGTACTTC. It specifies CASSPTDQGYEQYF.

The chain couples TRBV10-2 to TRBJ2-5; D uncertain. Deletions cut 4 bases from V and 4 bases from J, with 13 bases between. Germline V CDR1 and CDR2: WSHSY, SAAADI. The CDR3 runs 14 residues. The DNA for the CDR3 is TGCGCCAGCAGTGTAATGGGGTACCGAGAGACCCAGTACTTC. This codes for CASSVMGYRETQYF.

The CDR3 coding sequence is TGTGCCACCTCGCGACAGGGATATAATTCACCCCTCCACTTT. Encoded protein: CATSRQGYNSPLHF. The chain employs TRBV10-3 and TRBJ1-6; TRBD1 matches 7 bases. This CDR3 is built from 14 residues. Germline CDR1 reads ENHRY; CDR2 reads SYGVKD. V dropped 10 bases and J dropped 4; count of bases not matched to a gene: 7.

The chain uses TRBV7-8 and TRBJ2-7; the D is unclear. The V end lost 4 bases, the J end lost 0 bases, and 7 bases lay between the germline ends. This CDR3 is built from 13 residues. Germline CDR1 reads SGHVS; CDR2 reads FQNEAQ. CDR3: CASSSVFSYEQYF. The CDR3 DNA follows: TGTGCCAGCAGCTCAGTATTCTCCTACGAGCAGTACTTC. Filled out from reference TRBV7-8 and TRBJ2-7, the complete variable domain reads GAGVSQSPRYKVAKRGQDVALRCDPISGHVSLFWYQQALGQGPEFLTYFQNEAQLDKSGLPSDRFFAERPEGSVSTLKIQRTQQEDSAVYLCASSSVFSYEQYFGPGTRLTVT.

This sequence joins TRBV12-2 and TRBJ1-5; no check of the table's D call, TRBD1, against the DNA was made. TRBV12-2 corresponds to a pseudogene. The CDR3 totals 16 residues. The CDR3 region is CASRLTGTGLNQPQHF. The CDR3 region has the DNA TGTGCAAGTCGCCTGACCGGGACAGGGCTCAATCAGCCCCAGCATTTT.

The chain joins TRBV29-1 to TRBJ1-1; TRBD1 might be the D (6 bases). The CDR3 is made up of 13 amino acids. Germline assignment: CDR1 SQVTM and CDR2 ANQGSEA. Trimming removed 6 bases from V and 0 bases from J, with 11 bases in between. The CDR3 loop reads CSVLGHMNTEAFF. CDR3 DNA sequence: TGCAGCGTCCTGGGACATATGAACACTGAAGCTTTCTTT.

The chain carries TRBV11-2 and TRBJ2-7; no clear D gene. Trimming removed 4 bases at V and 3 bases at J, with 7 bases between. The CDR3 is made up of 12 amino acids. Germline CDR1 and CDR2: SGHAT and FQNNGV. The CDR3 nucleotides read TGTGCCAGCAGCTCCAAGGGCTACGAGCAGTACTTC. It codes for CASSSKGYEQYF. Full variable domain (missing parts from reference TRBV11-2 and TRBJ2-7): EAGVAQSPRYKIIEKRQSVAFWCNPISGHATLYWYQQILGQGPKLLIQFQNNGVVDDSQLPKDRFSAERLKGVDSTLKIQPAKLEDSAVYLCASSSKGYEQYFGPGTRLTVT.

The chain employs TRBV7-2 and TRBJ2-2; perhaps D is TRBD1 or TRBD2 (7 bases each). The CDR3 is made up of 16 amino acids. The V end lost 5 bases, the J end lost 6 bases, and 19 bases lay between the germline ends. The germline V gene has CDR1 SGHTA and CDR2 FQGNSA. CDR3 in DNA: TGTGCCAGCAGCCCAGCGGGACAGCTCACCTCCGGGGAGCTGTTTTTT. It is translated as CASSPAGQLTSGELFF.

The chain recombines TRBV7-2 with TRBJ1-2, with D perhaps matching TRBD1 (6 bases). This CDR3 has 15 amino acids. Trimming took 1 base from V and 7 from J, leaving 16 bases between them. From germline, CDR1 is SGHTA and CDR2 FQGNSA. CDR3: CASSLEGGTFFGYTF. The CDR3, as DNA: TGTGCCAGCAGCTTAGAGGGGGGTACTTTCTTTGGCTACACCTTC.

This rearrangement joins TRBV5-4 to TRBJ2-4, with D perhaps matching TRBD1 (5 bases). CDR1 is SGHNT, CDR2 YYREEE, per germline (reference sequence). The CDR3 runs 14 residues. The germline V and J ends were trimmed by 0 bases and 8 bases, with 12 bases remaining between them. The DNA for the CDR3 is TGTGCCAGCAGCTTGGATGTCAGGGAACACATTCAGTACTTC. The encoded protein is CASSLDVREHIQYF.

The V call is TRBV6-4, the J call TRBJ1-5, with TRBD1 matching 7 bases. Trimming took 3 bases from V and 5 from J; bases not matched to a gene: 4. The CDR3 has 14 residues. CDR1 is MRHNA and CDR2 is SNTAGT in the germline V gene. In DNA, the CDR3 is TGTGCCAGCAGTGAACAGGGGACGGATCAGCCCCAGCATTTT. Translation: CASSEQGTDQPQHF.

Only a few counts were recorded for this clone. This chain joins TRBV18 and TRBJ1-4, with 8 positions matching TRBD1. Germline V lookup: CDR1 KGHSH, CDR2 LQKENI. V trimming: 5 bases; J trimming: 6 bases; junction bases outside the gene matches: 5. There are 14 residues in the CDR3. CDR3 bases: TGTGCCAGCTCAAGACAGGGGCCGGATGAAAAACTGTTTTTT. It specifies CASSRQGPDEKLFF.

The chain's CDR3 is CASSPGTSGPLGELFF. The CDR3 nucleotides are TGTGCCAGCAGCCCCGGGACTAGCGGTCCACTCGGGGAGCTGTTTTTT. The chain combines TRBV7-2 with TRBJ2-2; 11 bases are a match to TRBD2. The CDR3 runs 16 residues. The V segment lost 5 bases and the J segment 7 bases; nucleotides outside the gene matches: 9. CDR1 is SGHTA, CDR2 FQGNSA, per germline.

The V call is TRBV5-1, the J call TRBJ1-4; a possible D gene is TRBD1 (6 bases). CDR1 is SGHRS, CDR2 YFSETQ, per germline. V gave up 3 bases and J gave up 4 bases, with 10 bases separating them. The CDR3 consists of 14 residues. The CDR3 DNA is TGCGCCAGCAGCTCGGACAGCTTTAATGAAAAACTGTTTTTT. Protein: CASSSDSFNEKLFF. Using reference TRBV5-1 and TRBJ1-4 for the parts outside the CDR3, the full variable domain is KAGVTQTPRYLIKTRGQQVTLSCSPISGHRSVSWYQQTPGQGLQFLFEYFSETQRNKGNFPGRFSGRQFSNSRSEMNVSTLELGDSALYLCASSSDSFNEKLFFGSGTQLSVL.

The genes are TRBV7-2 and TRBJ1-1, with D possibly matching TRBD1 (5 bases). Trimming removed 6 bases at V and 0 bases at J, with 14 bases between. This CDR3 is 15 amino acids long. The V gene's germline CDR1 is SGHTA and CDR2 FQGNSA. This CDR3 reads CASRSWGRMNTEAFF. For the CDR3, the DNA is TGTGCCAGCAGGTCTTGGGGACGGATGAACACTGAAGCTTTCTTT.

The chain couples TRBV9 to TRBJ1-6, with D possibly TRBD1 on 6 matching bases. There are 14 residues in the CDR3. Trimming left V 3 bases short and J 8 bases short, with 12 bases between. CDR1 is SGDLS, CDR2 YYNGEE, per germline. CDR3 residues: CASSAGTRDSPLHF. Written as DNA, the CDR3 is TGTGCCAGCAGCGCTGGGACACGAGATTCACCCCTCCACTTT.

The chain joins TRBV24-1 to TRBJ1-2; D remains unclear. Germline V gene lookup returns CDR1 KGHDR and CDR2 SFDVKD. The V gene lost 7 bases and the J gene lost 1 base, with 9 bases spanning the gap. The CDR3 extends over 13 amino acids. In nucleotides, the CDR3 is TGTGCCACCAGAGAGACGGATAACTATGGCTACACCTTC. Translation gives CATRETDNYGYTF.

This clone was found once. This chain connects TRBV7-3 to TRBJ2-2; 8 nucleotides align to TRBD2. The CDR3 length is 15 residues. Germline loops: CDR1 SGHTA, CDR2 FQGTGA. V shed 3 bases, J shed 3 bases, and the junction held 3 bases outside the gene matches. CDR3 in amino acids: CASSFGAGDTGELFF. Here the CDR3 DNA reads TGTGCCAGCAGCTTCGGAGCGGGGGACACCGGGGAGCTGTTTTTT.

The chain combines TRBV3-1 (or the pseudogene TRBV3-2) with TRBJ2-1; TRBD2 agrees at 12 bases. This CDR3 spans 16 amino acids. Germline V lookup: CDR1 LGHDT, CDR2 YNNKEL (reference sequence). V was pared by 2 bases and J by 4 bases, with 3 bases of the junction left unmatched. CDR3 nucleotide sequence: TGTGCCAGCAGCCAACCCGGGACTAGCGGGTACAATGAGCAGTTCTTC. It yields the protein CASSQPGTSGYNEQFF.

J is TRBJ1-2 and V is TRBV5-4; the match to TRBD1 covers 7 bases. Germline V gene sequence: CDR1 SGHNT, CDR2 YYREEE (reference sequence). V shed 4 bases, J shed 6 bases, and the junction held 15 bases outside the gene matches. The CDR3 sequence is 16 residues long. Here the CDR3 reads CASSQGPTGTDDGYTF. The CDR3 coding sequence is TGTGCCAGCAGCCAAGGTCCTACCGGGACAGACGATGGCTACACCTTC.

V is TRBV7-9 and J is TRBJ1-1, with TRBD1 as a possible D gene (5 bases). The CDR3 covers 13 residues. V lost 5 bases, J lost 3 bases, and 10 bases lay in between. Germline CDR1 reads SEHNR; CDR2 reads FQNEAQ (reference sequence). CDR3: CASSGWGDTEAFF. The CDR3 nucleotides read TGTGCCAGCAGCGGTTGGGGGGACACTGAAGCTTTCTTT.

The rearrangement links TRBV7-2 to TRBJ1-6, with 10 bases aligning to TRBD1. CDR3 length: 16 residues. After removal of 4 bases from V and 6 bases from J, the junction contained 6 bases not matched to a gene. Per the germline V gene, CDR1 is SGHTA and CDR2 is FQGNSA. CDR3 bases: TGTGCCAGCAGCTCCTACGGGACAGGGGTTAATTCACCCCTCCACTTT. Amino acid sequence: CASSSYGTGVNSPLHF.

The table lists this clone with a count of one. The chain links TRBV11-3 to TRBJ1-1; tentatively, D is TRBD1 (6 bases). Trimming cost V 1 base and J 8 bases, with 11 bases left between them. This CDR3 contains 13 residues. Germline V gene data show CDR1 as SGHNT and CDR2 as YENEEA. Here the CDR3 DNA reads TGTGCCAGCAGCTTAGGGCAGGGGACCGAAGCTTTCTTT. It is translated as CASSLGQGTEAFF. Full variable domain (rest looked up from reference TRBV11-3 and TRBJ1-1): EAGVVQSPRYKIIEKKQPVAFWCNPISGHNTLYWYLQNLGQGPELLIRYENEEAVDDSQLPKDRFSAERLKGVDSTLKIQPAELGDSAVYLCASSLGQGTEAFFGQGTRLTVV.

The chain carries TRBV12-3 or TRBV12-4 and TRBJ1-1, with TRBD1 matching 9 bases. This CDR3 is 13 amino acids long. The trim removed 3 bases at V and 9 bases at J, leaving 5 bases unmatched. The CDR3 loop is CASSFVGTGKAFF. DNA of the CDR3: TGTGCCAGCAGTTTTGTGGGGACAGGGAAAGCTTTCTTT.